These T cell receptor beta chains were read from a single sample in a study of post-analysis software for immune sequencing data. TCRdb re-called the PCR reads with MiXCR, one entry per CDR3 protein. The data contain about 200,000 distinct CDR3 sequences, approximately 30% of them singletons. Material: blood. Every receptor here comes from a girl aged 2 to 17 with multiple sclerosis. Each CDR3 is given without its conserved first and last residue.

CDR3 protein: ASSLLGGRVKVNEQF; J gene: TRBJ2-1; V gene: TRBV12-3/TRBV12-4
CDR3 protein: ASSVTGVGETQY; J gene: TRBJ2-5; V gene: TRBV7-2
CDR3 protein: ASPERTGYNEQF; J gene: TRBJ2-1; V gene: TRBV6-5
CDR3 protein: SLGQGSYEQY; J gene: TRBJ2-7; V gene: TRBV20-1
CDR3 protein: ASSLVPLAGPYNEQF; J gene: TRBJ2-1; V gene: TRBV7-2
CDR3 protein: ASSLLRTGIGEQF; J gene: TRBJ2-1; V gene: TRBV7-9
CDR3 protein: AISEAGRLDTQY; J gene: TRBJ2-3; V gene: TRBV10-3
CDR3 protein: SARVAGRNEKLF; J gene: TRBJ1-4; V gene: TRBV20-1
CDR3 protein: ASSLPTDANTGELF; J gene: TRBJ2-2; V gene: TRBV5-1
CDR3 protein: ASSRLGLAGGPEETQY; J gene: TRBJ2-5; V gene: TRBV3-1
CDR3 protein: AWTGQSLNSYEQY; J gene: TRBJ2-7; V gene: TRBV30
CDR3 protein: ASSLGGGETQY; J gene: TRBJ2-5; V gene: TRBV27
CDR3 protein: ASSPWTVGYEQY; J gene: TRBJ2-7; V gene: TRBV5-5
CDR3 protein: ASNSRGGSNQPQH; J gene: TRBJ1-5; V gene: TRBV6-1
CDR3 protein: ASSNYRVPPGDTQY; J gene: TRBJ2-3; V gene: TRBV21-1
CDR3 protein: ASSPTVAGGYT; J gene: TRBJ1-2; V gene: TRBV4-1
CDR3 protein: ATSRDHPGQGAREQF; J gene: TRBJ2-1; V gene: TRBV15
CDR3 protein: AISESLASGNTIY; J gene: TRBJ1-3; V gene: TRBV10-3
CDR3 protein: SARRQGLGNEQF; J gene: TRBJ2-1; V gene: TRBV20-1
CDR3 protein: ASSQDPSVETQY; J gene: TRBJ2-5; V gene: TRBV4-1
CDR3 protein: ASSFPRFGTEAF; J gene: TRBJ1-1; V gene: TRBV5-1
CDR3 protein: ASSLGQNTKAF; J gene: TRBJ1-1; V gene: TRBV7-2
CDR3 protein: ASSASAGSTNEKLF; J gene: TRBJ1-4; V gene: TRBV28
CDR3 protein: ASSPRRTVEGGSYEQY; J gene: TRBJ2-7; V gene: TRBV2
CDR3 protein: ASSLRTVNEKLF; J gene: TRBJ1-4; V gene: TRBV28
CDR3 protein: ASSLIARQGAYEQY; J gene: TRBJ2-7; V gene: TRBV28
CDR3 protein: SARDSLTDTQY; J gene: TRBJ2-3; V gene: TRBV20-1
CDR3 protein: SAIIQLNTEAF; J gene: TRBJ1-1; V gene: TRBV20-1
CDR3 protein: SAPLGVLSYNSPLH; J gene: TRBJ1-6; V gene: TRBV20-1
CDR3 protein: ASGRAGVNTEAF; J gene: TRBJ1-1; V gene: TRBV12-3/TRBV12-4
CDR3 protein: ASSQWIKPDTQY; J gene: TRBJ2-3; V gene: TRBV5-1
CDR3 protein: ASSPGQGTNTEAF; J gene: TRBJ1-1; V gene: TRBV5-1
CDR3 protein: ASSYGGSYGYT; J gene: TRBJ1-2; V gene: TRBV7-2
CDR3 protein: ASSQLQGGNTEAF; J gene: TRBJ1-1; V gene: TRBV7-9
CDR3 protein: ASSLAWGTSGSYEQY; J gene: TRBJ2-7; V gene: TRBV13
CDR3 protein: ASRARGQYQEAQY; J gene: TRBJ2-7; V gene: TRBV6-5
CDR3 protein: ASSWEFITGNTIY; J gene: TRBJ1-3; V gene: TRBV7-2